This TCR beta chain was sequenced in a study of Ad26.COV2.S vaccination and SARS-CoV-2 variants. Study background: Trial arm assignment for the donor was COV1001 Ad26.COV2.S.

Study-level points and caveats: Vaccinated and placebo-treated recipients had similar non-spike TCR breadth.

Generated by immunoSEQ multiplex PCR, the TCRdb table keeps only in-frame clones and is missing some. The sample shows about 500,000 clones, roughly nine tenths of them seen only once. Germline CDR1 SNHLY, CDR2 FYNNEI. This CDR3 region has 16 residues. Trimming cost V 4 bases and J 5 bases; bases outside gene matches: 8. Worth noting for this clone: No antigen is known for it.

This sample's treatment: about 20 received Ad26.COV2.S at low or high dose, single or two shots; about five received placebo; per-sample allocation not given. Sampling happened 63 days after the first vaccine or placebo injection. The sample came from a Boston adult aged 18-55 years. Immunization relied on an Ad26 vector, which expressed Wuhan-strain SARS-CoV-2 spike. The source was peripheral blood, collected in a trial of Ad26.COV2.S vaccine versus placebo. The V and J genes are TRBV2 and TRBJ2-1; 10 bases are shared with TRBD2. The TCR was taken from a person between 18 and 65 years old who received the Ad26.COV2.S COVID-19 vaccine or a placebo. Written as DNA, the CDR3 is TGTGCCAGCAGTGGTTTGTCGGGACTAGCGAACAATGAGCAGTTCTTC. It encodes CASSGLSGLANNEQFF.